Presented here are 10 T cell receptor beta chains from one specimen sequenced in a study of blood T cell repertoires in COVID-19 (dated by TCRdb to 2020 to 2022). The method behind the library was the immunoSEQ multiplex PCR assay. TCRdb's version of the immuneACCESS table is confined to in-frame rearrangements and falls short of the full clone set. An unresolved V gene accounts for under half of the shortfall where checked; the remainder is of unknown origin. Across this sample there are more than 95,000 clones, with around 80% seen only once. 3.8% of the sample comes from the top ten. Sequencing input: peripheral blood. The receptors derive from a woman aged 50 to 60 with acute or convalescent COVID-19.

The V gene is TRBV6-5, the J gene TRBJ2-3; TRBD2 matches at 11 bases. V dropped 6 bases and J dropped 4; count of bases not matched to a gene: 3. Germline values: CDR1 MNHEY, CDR2 SVGAGI. The CDR3 is 14 amino acids. The CDR3 reads CASRTSGGADTQYF. For the CDR3, the DNA is TGTGCCAGCAGAACTAGCGGGGGTGCAGATACGCAGTATTTT.

The chain carries TRBV5-1 and TRBJ2-3, with 7 bases that match TRBD2. The CDR3 consists of 18 residues. V was pared by 4 bases and J by 4 bases, with 18 bases of the junction left unmatched. CDR1 is SGHRS, CDR2 YFSETQ, per germline. In DNA, the CDR3 is TGCGCCAGCAGCCTCTGGGGCTACGGCGGGAGAGGTCCAGATACGCAGTATTTT. Its translation: CASSLWGYGGRGPDTQYF.

The rearrangement links TRBV28 to TRBJ2-7, with 8 nucleotides matching TRBD1. Germline values: CDR1 MDHEN, CDR2 SYDVKM. The CDR3 totals 15 residues. V lost 3 bases and J lost 5; bases outside the gene matches: 9. CDR3 loop: CASSFHGTGGHEQYF. The CDR3 DNA reads as TGTGCCAGCAGTTTTCATGGGACAGGAGGCCACGAGCAGTACTTC.

The chain employs TRBV6-5 and TRBJ1-4; weak D call: TRBD1 (5 bases). Germline CDR1 reads MNHEY; CDR2 reads SVGAGI. This CDR3 is built from 15 residues. Trimming shortened V by 6 bases and J by 5 bases, and 16 bases separated the two germline ends. DNA for the CDR3: TGTGCCAGCAGAACGGGGGGGTACGGGAATGAAAAACTGTTTTTT. Translated: CASRTGGYGNEKLFF.

The count of this clone is one. This chain links TRBV19 with TRBJ1-1; TRBD1 agrees at 7 bases. V dropped 2 bases and J dropped 3; count of bases not matched to a gene: 3. In germline, CDR1 is LNHDA, CDR2 SQIVND (reference sequence). The CDR3 spans 14 residues. The CDR3 DNA sequence: TGTGCCAGTAGTATACCCAGGGGGGACACTGAAGCTTTCTTT. The encoded protein is CASSIPRGDTEAFF.

This clone was counted only a few times. The chain combines TRBV2 with TRBJ1-2, with a possible D match to TRBD1 (5 bases). V was clipped by 1 base and J by 3 bases, with 18 bases between them. The V gene's germline CDR1 is SNHLY and CDR2 FYNNEI. There are 17 residues in the CDR3. CDR3 loop: CASSEGAGILWDYGYTF. DNA for the CDR3: TGTGCCAGCAGTGAAGGGGCAGGGATCTTATGGGACTATGGCTACACCTTC.

The chain links TRBV12-1 to TRBJ2-3; TRBD1, the table's D call, lacks a check against the DNA. TRBV12-1 is noted as a pseudogene. CDR3 length equals 17 residues. The CDR3 DNA follows: TGTGCCAGCAGCTTTGAAAAACAGGGGGATATTTCAGATACGCAGTATTTT. Translated: CASSFEKQGDISDTQYF.

The genes are TRBV7-3 and TRBJ2-1, with 7 bases identical to TRBD1. Losses at the gene ends were 2 bases for V and 0 bases for J; bases not matched to a gene: 1. The CDR3 length is 15 residues. CDR1 and CDR2 (germline): SGHTA, FQGTGA. CDR3: CASSLQGVSYNEQFF. The CDR3 region has the DNA TGTGCCAGCAGCTTACAGGGGGTCTCCTACAATGAGCAGTTCTTC.

The chain recombines TRBV10-3 with TRBJ2-3; 7 bases agree with TRBD1. Germline V gives CDR1 ENHRY, CDR2 SYGVKD. The trim removed 9 bases at V and 3 bases at J, leaving 3 bases unmatched. The CDR3 is made up of 12 amino acids. The CDR3 is CAIQGKTDTQYF. The CDR3 nucleotides read TGTGCCATACAGGGGAAAACAGATACGCAGTATTTT.

This clone came up once. This chain uses TRBV24-1 with TRBJ1-5; D unresolved. Between the trimmed V and J ends, which lost 6 bases and 1 base, there was a span of 6 bases. Germline CDR1 is KGHDR and CDR2 is SFDVKD. This CDR3 comprises 13 residues. DNA for the CDR3: TGTGCCACCAGTCGAGGCAGCAATCAGCCCCAGCATTTT. Translating it yields CATSRGSNQPQHF.